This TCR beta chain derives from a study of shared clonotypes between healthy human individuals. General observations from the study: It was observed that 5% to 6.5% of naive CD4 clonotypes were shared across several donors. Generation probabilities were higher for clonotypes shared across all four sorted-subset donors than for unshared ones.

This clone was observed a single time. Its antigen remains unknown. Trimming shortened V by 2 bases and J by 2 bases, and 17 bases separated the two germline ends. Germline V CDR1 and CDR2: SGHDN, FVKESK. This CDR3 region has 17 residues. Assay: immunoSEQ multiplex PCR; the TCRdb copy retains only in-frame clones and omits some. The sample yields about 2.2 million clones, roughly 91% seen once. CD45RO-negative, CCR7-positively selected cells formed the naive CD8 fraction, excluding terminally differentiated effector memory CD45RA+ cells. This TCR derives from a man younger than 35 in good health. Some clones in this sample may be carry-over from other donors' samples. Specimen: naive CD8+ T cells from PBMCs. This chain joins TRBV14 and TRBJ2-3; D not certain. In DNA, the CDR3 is TGTGCCAGCAGCCAAATGAACACTCTCCCCTACACAGATACGCAGTATTTT. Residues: CASSQMNTLPYTDTQYF.